The sequence of this T cell receptor (beta chain) was determined in a study of response to subunit inactivated influenza vaccine. The junction had 7 bases not matched to a gene; V was cut back by 6 bases and J by 2 bases. The CDR3 length is 15 residues. TCRdb reprocessed the RT-PCR reads via MiXCR and lists one record per CDR3 protein. The sample shows 540,000 or so distinct CDR3 sequences, 13% of them seen only once. The receptor comes from a man aged 50 to 59 who received an inactivated influenza vaccine. The gene calls are TRBV12-3 or TRBV12-4 and TRBJ1-3, with TRBD1 identical over 7 bases. Sequenced here: PBMCs from blood, sampled around seven weeks after vaccination. Written as DNA, the CDR3 is TGTGCCAGCAGCCCAGACGGACAGGCTGGAAACACCATATATTTT. Protein product: CASSPDGQAGNTIYF.